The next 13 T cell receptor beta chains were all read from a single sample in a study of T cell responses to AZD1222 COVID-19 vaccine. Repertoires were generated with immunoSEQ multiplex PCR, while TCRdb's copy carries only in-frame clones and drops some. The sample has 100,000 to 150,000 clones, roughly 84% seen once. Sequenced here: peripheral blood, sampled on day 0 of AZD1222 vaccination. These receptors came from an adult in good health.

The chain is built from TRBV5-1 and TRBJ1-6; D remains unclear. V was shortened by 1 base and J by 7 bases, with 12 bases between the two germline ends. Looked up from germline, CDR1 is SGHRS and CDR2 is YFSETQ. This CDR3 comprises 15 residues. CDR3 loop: CASSLSDWPNSPLHF. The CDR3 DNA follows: TGCGCCAGCAGCTTGTCCGACTGGCCGAATTCACCCCTCCACTTT.

The DNA for the CDR3 is TGTGCCAGCAGCAGAGGGGGGGCCGATTATAATTCACCCCTCCACTTT. It codes for CASSRGGADYNSPLHF. The chain combines TRBV5-4 with TRBJ1-6; possible D gene TRBD1, 6 bases. This CDR3 comprises 16 residues. In germline, CDR1 is SGHNT, CDR2 YYREEE (reference sequence). Trimming cost V 4 bases and J 4 bases, with 15 bases left between them.

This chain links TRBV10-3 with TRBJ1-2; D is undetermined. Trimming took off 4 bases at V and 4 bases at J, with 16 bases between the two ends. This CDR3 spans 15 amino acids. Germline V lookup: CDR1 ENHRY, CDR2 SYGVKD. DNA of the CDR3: TGTGCCATCAGTGCCTCTCAGGTACAGTTCTATGGCTACACCTTC. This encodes CAISASQVQFYGYTF.

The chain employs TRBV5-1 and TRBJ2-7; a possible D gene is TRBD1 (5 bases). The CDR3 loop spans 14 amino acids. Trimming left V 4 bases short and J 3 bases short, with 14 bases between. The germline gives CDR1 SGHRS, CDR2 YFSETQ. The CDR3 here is CASSKSQGGYEQYF. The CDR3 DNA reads TGCGCCAGCAGCAAAAGCCAGGGTGGCTACGAGCAGTACTTC. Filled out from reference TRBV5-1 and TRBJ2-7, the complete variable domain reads KAGVTQTPRYLIKTRGQQVTLSCSPISGHRSVSWYQQTPGQGLQFLFEYFSETQRNKGNFPGRFSGRQFSNSRSEMNVSTLELGDSALYLCASSKSQGGYEQYFGPGTRLTVT.

CDR3 nucleotide sequence: TGCAGCGTGGGAGCGGGCGGGACCGAGAAACTGTTTTTT. Protein sequence: CSVGAGGTEKLFF. V gene TRBV29-1 combines with J gene TRBJ1-4, with a tentative D call TRBD1 (5 bases). The CDR3 has 13 residues. V was cut by 6 bases and J by 11 bases, with 19 bases left in between. Per the germline V gene, CDR1 is SQVTM and CDR2 is ANQGSEA.

The CDR3 here is CASNPRGSGNQPQHF. The CDR3 bases are TGTGCCAGCAACCCAAGGGGATCGGGCAATCAGCCCCAGCATTTT. V gene TRBV7-6 combines with J gene TRBJ1-5; possibly TRBD1 for D (5 bases). V was pared by 7 bases and J by 2 bases, with 15 bases between. The CDR3 spans 15 residues. Germline assignment: CDR1 SGHVS and CDR2 FNYEAQ.

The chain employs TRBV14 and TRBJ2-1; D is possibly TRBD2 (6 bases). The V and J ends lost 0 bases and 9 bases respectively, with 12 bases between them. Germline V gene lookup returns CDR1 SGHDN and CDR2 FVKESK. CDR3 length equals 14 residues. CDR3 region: CASSQEGTPSEQFF. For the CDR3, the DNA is TGTGCCAGCAGCCAAGAGGGGACTCCGAGTGAGCAGTTCTTC. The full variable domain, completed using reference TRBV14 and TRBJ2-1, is EAGVTQFPSHSVIEKGQTVTLRCDPISGHDNLYWYRRVMGKEIKFLLHFVKESKQDESGMPNNRFLAERTGGTYSTLKVQPAELEDSGVYFCASSQEGTPSEQFFGPGTRLTVL.

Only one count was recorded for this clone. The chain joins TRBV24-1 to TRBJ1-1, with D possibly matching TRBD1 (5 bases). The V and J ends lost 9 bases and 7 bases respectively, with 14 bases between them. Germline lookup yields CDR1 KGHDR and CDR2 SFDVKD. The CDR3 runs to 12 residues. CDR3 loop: CATLSGANEAFF. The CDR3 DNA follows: TGTGCCACCCTCTCCGGGGCGAATGAAGCTTTCTTT.

For the CDR3, the DNA is TGTGCCAGCCCCCAAGGACGGGGACAGGGGACAGATACGCAGTATTTT. This translates into CASPQGRGQGTDTQYF. The chain combines TRBV14 with TRBJ2-3; 10 bases are shared with TRBD1. Trimming removed 8 bases from V and 3 bases from J; junction bases left unmatched: 11. Germline V gene lookup returns CDR1 SGHDN and CDR2 FVKESK. This CDR3 has 16 amino acids.

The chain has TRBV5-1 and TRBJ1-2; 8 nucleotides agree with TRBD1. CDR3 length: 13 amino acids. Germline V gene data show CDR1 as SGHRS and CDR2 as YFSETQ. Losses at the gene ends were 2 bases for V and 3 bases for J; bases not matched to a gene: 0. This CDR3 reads CASSLQGDYGYTF. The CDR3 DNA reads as TGCGCCAGCAGCTTACAGGGGGACTATGGCTACACCTTC.

CDR3 region: CASSTQGQGMSYTF. In DNA form, the CDR3 reads TGTGCCAGCAGTACACAGGGACAGGGTATGAGCTACACCTTC. The chain is built from TRBV2 and TRBJ1-2; 9 bases are shared with TRBD1. Germline V CDR1 and CDR2: SNHLY, FYNNEI. CDR3 length: 14 amino acids. V was pared by 5 bases and J by 9 bases, with 10 bases of the junction left unmatched.

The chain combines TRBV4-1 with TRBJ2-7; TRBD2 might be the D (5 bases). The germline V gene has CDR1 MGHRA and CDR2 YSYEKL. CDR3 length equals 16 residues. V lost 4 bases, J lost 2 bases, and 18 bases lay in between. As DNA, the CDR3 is TGCGCCAGCAGCCGAATGAGTGGAGGACCCCCCTACGAGCAGTACTTC. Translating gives CASSRMSGGPPYEQYF.

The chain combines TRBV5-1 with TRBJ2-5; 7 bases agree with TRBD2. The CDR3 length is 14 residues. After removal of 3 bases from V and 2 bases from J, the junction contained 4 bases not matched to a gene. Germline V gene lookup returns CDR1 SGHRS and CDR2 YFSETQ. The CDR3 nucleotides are TGCGCCAGCAGCTCCCCGGGACTACAAGAGACCCAGTACTTC. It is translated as CASSSPGLQETQYF.